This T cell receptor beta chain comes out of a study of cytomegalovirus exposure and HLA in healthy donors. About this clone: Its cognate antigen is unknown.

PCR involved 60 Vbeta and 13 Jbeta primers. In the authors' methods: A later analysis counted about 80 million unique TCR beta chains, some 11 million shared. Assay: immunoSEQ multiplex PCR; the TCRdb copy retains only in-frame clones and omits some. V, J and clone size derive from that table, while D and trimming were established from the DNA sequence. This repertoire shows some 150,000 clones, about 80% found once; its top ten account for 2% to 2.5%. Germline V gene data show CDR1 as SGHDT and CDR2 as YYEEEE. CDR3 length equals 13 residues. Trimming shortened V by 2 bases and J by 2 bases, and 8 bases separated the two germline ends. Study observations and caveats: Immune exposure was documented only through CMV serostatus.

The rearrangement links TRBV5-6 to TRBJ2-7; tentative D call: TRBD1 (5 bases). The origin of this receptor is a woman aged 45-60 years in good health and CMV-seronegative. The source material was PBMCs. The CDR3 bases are TGTGCCAGCAGCTTCAGGGCCCCCTACGAGCAGTACTTC. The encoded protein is CASSFRAPYEQYF.